This T cell receptor beta chain appears in the sequencing data of a study of control samples from healthy donors and cancer patients. Some clones are missing from TCRdb's copy, which holds only in-frame ones; the method was immunoSEQ multiplex PCR. The data hold around 100,000 clones, with about 91% observed a single time. This CDR3 contains 14 residues. Trimming removed 5 bases from V and 5 bases from J, with 16 bases in between. Germline loops: CDR1 SGHNT, CDR2 YENEEA. This receptor was obtained from a man aged 25-45 years in good health. Sequencing was done on a sample of blood. This chain uses TRBV11-3 with TRBJ2-7; a weak D match, TRBD1 (5 bases). DNA for the CDR3: TGTGCCAGCAGCAGGACAAGCGTAGCTCACGAGCAGTACTTC. Translated, it gives CASSRTSVAHEQYF.